The clone carrying this TCR beta chain was picked up many times. Antigen unknown. TCRdb used MiXCR to reprocess the reads, holding one entry per CDR3 protein. This table holds some 680,000 distinct CDR3 sequences, less than 40% found once. These data are taken from a study of T cell repertoires in cytomegalovirus infection. In the study overall: Public signatures in TCR beta pointed to CMV infection and matching HLA type.

General study findings and limits: CMV-specific TCR beta clonotypes restricted by HLA-C were the ones dominating the ex vivo response. Cumulated frequencies of public TCR beta families served to identify carriers of CMV plus the relevant HLA.

With 1 base removed from V and 7 bases from J, the gap between germline ends came to 14 bases. Germline loops: CDR1 SGHTA, CDR2 FQGNSA. This CDR3 region has 15 residues. The sample consisted of PBMCs. The chain employs TRBV7-2 and TRBJ1-5; D is uncertain. The receptor's source is a human donor in good health (CMV status not recorded). Some clones in this sample may be carry-over from other donors' samples. The CDR3: CASSLGSSTRQPQHF. The CDR3 coding sequence is TGTGCCAGCAGCTTAGGTTCGAGTACTCGGCAGCCCCAGCATTTT.